These T cell receptor beta chains were read from a single sample in a study of chemoradiotherapy in HPV16-positive cancers. Data came from immunoSEQ multiplex PCR; TCRdb stores just in-frame clones and leaves some out. The sample yields around 30,000 clones, approximately 91% seen once. The source was blood, collected from a patient who underwent chemoradiotherapy. Receptors were obtained from a human donor with HPV-associated anogenital cancer. Both conserved end residues are trimmed from each CDR3. The order of the fields is V gene, CDR3 protein.

TRBV4-2,ASSQHWGPGLGTYEQY
TRBV11-2,ASSLGTSGRGYNEQF
TRBV4-2,ASSPRPGLAGKQETQY
TRBV6-5,ASSSGERAGYT
TRBV5-1,ASSLSPSGGASDTQY
TRBV30,AWRGRGELF
TRBV29-1,SVEEVNTEAF
TRBV27,ASSSPRQNIQY
TRBV6-5,ASSYRMWEA
TRBV6-1,ASSELGEVGGGYT
TRBV2,ASSVERRVGTDTQY
TRBV6-1,ASSRNNEQF